The T cell receptor beta chain described here comes from a study of cytomegalovirus exposure and HLA in healthy donors. With 60 Vbeta and 13 Jbeta primers, the PCR was carried out. Repertoires were generated with immunoSEQ multiplex PCR, while TCRdb's copy carries only in-frame clones and drops some. In the table there are 250,000 or so clones, 92% of which are singletons. CDR1 and CDR2 from the germline V gene are LNHDA and SQIVND (reference sequence). The CDR3 is made up of 14 amino acids. Trimming removed 7 bases from V and 2 bases from J, with 12 bases in between. This chain links TRBV19 with TRBJ1-5; D is undetermined. The specimen was PBMCs. The clonotype originates from a girl aged 2 to 10 in good health and CMV-seronegative. The CDR3 spells CASTHLGGNQPQHF. The CDR3 nucleotides are TGTGCCAGTACCCATCTCGGAGGCAATCAGCCCCAGCATTTT.